Each of the 25 T cell receptor beta chains below was sequenced from the same sample in a study of shared clonotypes between healthy human individuals. Assay: immunoSEQ multiplex PCR; the TCRdb copy retains only in-frame clones and omits some. The sample includes around 600,000 clones, roughly 98% of them seen just once. Naive CD8 cells comprised CD45RO-negative, CCR7-positively selected cells, excluding terminally differentiated effector memory CD45RA+ cells. The material sequenced was naive CD8+ T cells sorted from blood. The receptors here all came from a man aged 30-40 years in good health.

V and J are TRBV27 and TRBJ2-3, with TRBD2 identical over 7 bases. The CDR3 length is 14 residues. J was trimmed by 2 bases and V by 5 bases; bases with no gene match: 4. Germline V gives CDR1 MNHEY, CDR2 SMNVEV (reference sequence). The CDR3, as DNA: TGTGCCAGCAGTGGGACTACACTCACAGATACGCAGTATTTT. Amino acids: CASSGTTLTDTQYF.

The table lists this clone with a count of one. The V gene is TRBV7-8, the J gene TRBJ2-3, with 10 bases that match TRBD2. With 4 bases clipped from V and 0 bases from J, the junction kept 10 bases outside the gene matches. This CDR3 comprises 18 residues. Germline CDR1 SGHVS, CDR2 FQNEAQ. CDR3 nucleotides: TGTGCCAGCAGCTACCCGGGACTAGCGAAACCAAGCACAGATACGCAGTATTTT. This codes for CASSYPGLAKPSTDTQYF.

V usage is TRBV28 and J usage is TRBJ1-2; D unresolved. V shed 8 bases and J shed 4 bases, with 11 bases lying between them. The CDR3 loop spans 12 amino acids. Germline-derived CDR1 and CDR2 are MDHEN and SYDVKM. Written as DNA, the CDR3 is TGTGCCAGCCGGAGAGGGAGCTATGGCTACACCTTC. It encodes CASRRGSYGYTF.

The chain has TRBV29-1 and TRBJ2-1, with 8 positions matching TRBD1. The germline gives CDR1 SQVTM, CDR2 ANQGSEA. The V and J ends lost 7 bases and 4 bases, in that order; junction bases with no gene match: 6. CDR3 length equals 13 residues. The CDR3 spells CSGIGQGYNEQFF. CDR3 DNA: TGCAGCGGGATCGGACAGGGTTACAATGAGCAGTTCTTC.

The genes are TRBV27 and TRBJ2-7; 9 positions match TRBD1. CDR1 and CDR2 from the germline V gene are MNHEY and SMNVEV (reference sequence). With V trimmed by 10 bases and J by 4 bases, 14 bases remained unmatched. CDR3 size: 15 residues. The CDR3: CATSVLQGAIYEQYF. The CDR3, as DNA: TGTGCCACCAGCGTCCTACAGGGGGCTATATACGAGCAGTACTTC.

The chain recombines TRBV7-9 with TRBJ2-1, with a weak D call TRBD2 (6 bases). V was pared by 2 bases and J by 4 bases, with 12 bases between. CDR1 is SEHNR and CDR2 is FQNEAQ in the germline V gene (reference sequence). The CDR3 length is 15 residues. CDR3 sequence reads: CASSLWRDEYNEQFF. CDR3 sequence (DNA): TGTGCCAGCAGCTTATGGAGGGACGAATACAATGAGCAGTTCTTC.

The CDR3 loop is CSVEGLAQLGYNEQFF. CDR3 DNA sequence: TGCAGCGTTGAGGGACTAGCTCAACTAGGCTACAATGAGCAGTTCTTC. The V gene is TRBV29-1, the J gene TRBJ2-1; 9 nucleotides match TRBD2. The CDR3 consists of 16 residues. V lost 3 bases and J lost 3; bases outside the gene matches: 9. Germline CDR1 is SQVTM and CDR2 is ANQGSEA.

The V call is TRBV4-1, the J call TRBJ2-7, with TRBD2 matching over 8 bases. This CDR3 is 17 amino acids long. V trimming: 2 bases; J trimming: 0 bases; junction bases outside the gene matches: 9. Germline-derived CDR1 and CDR2 are MGHRA and YSYEKL. CDR3 sequence reads: CASSQTSGRPLSYEQYF. CDR3 sequence (DNA): TGCGCCAGCAGCCAAACTAGCGGAAGGCCCCTCTCCTACGAGCAGTACTTC.

The chain links TRBV6-4 to TRBJ2-3, with D possibly being TRBD1 (6 bases). The V gene's germline CDR1 is MRHNA and CDR2 SNTAGT. The CDR3 runs to 15 residues. Trimming pared 6 bases from V and 0 bases from J, leaving 13 bases between. The CDR3 bases are TGTGCCAGCAGGAGGACAGCTTCTAGCACAGATACGCAGTATTTT. Translation gives CASRRTASSTDTQYF.

This clone was detected only once. The chain links TRBV5-6 to TRBJ2-2; 10 bases are a match to TRBD2. The V segment lost 2 bases and the J segment 5 bases; nucleotides outside the gene matches: 6. The CDR3 sequence is 16 residues long. Germline CDR1 reads SGHDT; CDR2 reads YYEEEE. Here the CDR3 DNA reads TGTGCCAGCAGCTTCCTAGCGGGAGTGAGAACCGGGGAGCTGTTTTTT. This sequence encodes CASSFLAGVRTGELFF.

The V call is TRBV28, the J call TRBJ2-1; 8 bases are a match to TRBD2. V was clipped by 2 bases and J by 8 bases; unmatched bases: 11. CDR3 size: 16 residues. From germline, CDR1 is MDHEN and CDR2 SYDVKM. The CDR3 sequence: CASSLRRAGEGDEQFF. For the CDR3, the DNA is TGTGCCAGCAGTTTAAGGAGAGCGGGAGAAGGGGATGAGCAGTTCTTC.

The chain's CDR3 is CAISVSAGTGEGEQFF. The CDR3 DNA reads TGTGCCATCAGTGTTTCGGCAGGGACCGGGGAAGGCGAGCAGTTCTTC. This chain joins TRBV10-3 and TRBJ2-1, with D perhaps given as TRBD1 or TRBD2 (5 bases each). Germline V gene data show CDR1 as ENHRY and CDR2 as SYGVKD. V dropped 4 bases and J dropped 10 bases, with 23 bases sitting between them. The CDR3 loop spans 16 amino acids.

CDR3 residues: CASSQGMQSNQPQHF. The CDR3 nucleotides read TGCGCCAGCAGCCAAGGGATGCAGAGCAATCAGCCCCAGCATTTT. The V and J genes are TRBV4-1 and TRBJ1-5; D gene ambiguous. The CDR3 contains 15 residues. The germline V and J ends were trimmed by 1 base and 1 base, with 8 bases remaining between them. CDR1 and CDR2 (germline): MGHRA, YSYEKL.

V and J are TRBV13 and TRBJ1-1; D perhaps matches TRBD1 (5 bases). This CDR3 has 15 amino acids. The germline V gene has CDR1 PRHDT and CDR2 FYEKMQ (reference sequence). The V and J ends lost 4 bases and 4 bases respectively, with 16 bases between them. The CDR3 nucleotides are TGTGCCAGCAGCTCACATTTAGGGGTTGGCACTGAAGCTTTCTTT. Translation gives CASSSHLGVGTEAFF.

The V and J genes are TRBV9 and TRBJ2-3; D is possibly TRBD1 (7 bases). Per germline, CDR1 SGDLS and CDR2 YYNGEE. The CDR3 is made up of 15 amino acids. Trimming pared 4 bases from V and 2 bases from J, leaving 14 bases between. CDR3 DNA sequence: TGTGCCAGCAGCTTGGAGGGACAGACCACAGATACGCAGTATTTT. It is translated as CASSLEGQTTDTQYF.

This chain links TRBV7-9 with TRBJ2-1, with D maybe TRBD2 (6 bases). With 1 base removed from V and 14 bases from J, the gap between germline ends came to 15 bases. The germline V gene has CDR1 SEHNR and CDR2 FQNEAQ (reference sequence). The CDR3 spans 13 residues. For the CDR3, the DNA is TGTGCCAGCAGCTTAGTGCGCGAAGGGGAGGAGTTCTTC. Translated: CASSLVREGEEFF. The complete variable domain, with remaining parts taken from reference TRBV7-9 and TRBJ2-1, reads DTGVSQNPRHKITKRGQNVTFRCDPISEHNRLYWYRQTLGQGPEFLTYFQNEAQLEKSRLLSDRFSAERPKGSFSTLEIQRTEQGDSAMYLCASSLVREGEEFFGPGTRLTVL.

This chain links TRBV28 with TRBJ2-3; 8 bases align to TRBD1. Germline CDR1 and CDR2: MDHEN and SYDVKM. With V trimmed by 6 bases and J by 5 bases, 13 bases remained unmatched. The CDR3 sequence is 16 residues long. The CDR3, as DNA: TGTGCCAGCAGCAGTTTAAGGGGACAGGAGAAAGATACGCAGTATTTT. It specifies CASSSLRGQEKDTQYF.

The chain uses TRBV11-3 and TRBJ2-7; tentatively, D is TRBD1 (6 bases). This CDR3 contains 13 residues. Trimming took off 5 bases at V and 4 bases at J, with 12 bases between the two ends. Germline CDR1 and CDR2: SGHNT and YENEEA. The CDR3 loop is CASSANQGYEQYF. The CDR3, as DNA: TGTGCCAGCAGCGCCAATCAGGGGTACGAGCAGTACTTC.

This chain connects TRBV27 to TRBJ2-7, with unresolved D. V was cut by 7 bases and J by 0 bases, with 4 bases left in between. Germline V gene sequence: CDR1 MNHEY, CDR2 SMNVEV (reference sequence). The CDR3 is 11 amino acids. The CDR3 region is CASMGSYEQYF. CDR3 coding DNA: TGTGCCAGCATGGGCTCCTACGAGCAGTACTTC.

The chain employs TRBV7-8 and TRBJ1-1, with D unresolved. This CDR3 is 11 amino acids long. Germline V gene lookup returns CDR1 SGHVS and CDR2 FQNEAQ. V lost 2 bases, J lost 5 bases, and 3 bases lay in between. CDR3 DNA: TGTGCCAGCAGCTTAATGACTGAAGCTTTCTTT. Encoded protein: CASSLMTEAFF.

This clone was observed a single time. The sample holds other DNA sequences that translate to the same CDR3. J is TRBJ2-7 and V is TRBV4-1, with a possible D match to TRBD2 (5 bases). The CDR3 is 14 residues long. Trimming pared 1 base from V and 0 bases from J, leaving 7 bases between. From germline, CDR1 is MGHRA and CDR2 YSYEKL. CDR3 in amino acids: CASSQVASSYEQYF. DNA of the CDR3: TGCGCCAGCAGCCAAGTAGCGTCCTCCTACGAGCAGTACTTC.

This chain uses TRBV2 with TRBJ1-1; 7 bases are shared with TRBD1. Germline assignment: CDR1 SNHLY and CDR2 FYNNEI. The CDR3 is 15 amino acids. Trimming removed 6 bases from V and 0 bases from J; junction bases left unmatched: 7. The CDR3 bases are TGTGCCAGCAGAGCTACCGGGACAGTGAACACTGAAGCTTTCTTT. As protein: CASRATGTVNTEAFF.

This rearrangement joins TRBV27 to TRBJ1-5, with D possibly being TRBD1 (6 bases). CDR1 is MNHEY and CDR2 is SMNVEV in the germline V gene (reference sequence). The CDR3 runs to 15 residues. V was clipped by 0 bases and J by 7 bases, with 13 bases between them. CDR3 nucleotides: TGTGCCAGCAGTTTATCTACAGGGAGGGGACAGCCCCAGCATTTT. Protein: CASSLSTGRGQPQHF.

This chain uses TRBV6-5 with TRBJ1-3; no clear D. V lost 4 bases and J lost 0, with 10 bases in between. The CDR3 loop spans 15 amino acids. Per the germline V gene, CDR1 is MNHEY and CDR2 is SVGAGI. The chain's CDR3 is CASSSGRSSGNTIYF. The CDR3 nucleotides are TGTGCCAGCAGTTCCGGACGAAGCTCTGGAAACACCATATATTTT.

The chain employs TRBV28 and TRBJ2-2, with 12 bases matching TRBD2. The CDR3 runs to 15 residues. V lost 2 bases to trimming and J lost 6 bases; unmatched junction nucleotides: 1. From germline, CDR1 is MDHEN and CDR2 SYDVKM. The CDR3 nucleotides read TGTGCCAGCAGTTTACTAGCGGGAGGGCCCGGGGAGCTGTTTTTT. It translates to CASSLLAGGPGELFF.